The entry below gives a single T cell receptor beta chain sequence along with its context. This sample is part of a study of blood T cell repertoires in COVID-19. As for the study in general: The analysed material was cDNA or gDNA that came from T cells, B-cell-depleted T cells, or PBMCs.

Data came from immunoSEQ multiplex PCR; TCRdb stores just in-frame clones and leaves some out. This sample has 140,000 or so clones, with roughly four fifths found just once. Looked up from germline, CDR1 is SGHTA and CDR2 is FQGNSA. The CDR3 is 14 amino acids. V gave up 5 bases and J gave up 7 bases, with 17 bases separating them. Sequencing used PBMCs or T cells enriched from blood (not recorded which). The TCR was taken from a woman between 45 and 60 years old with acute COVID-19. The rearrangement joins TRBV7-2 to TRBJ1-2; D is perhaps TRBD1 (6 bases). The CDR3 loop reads CASSLDRFGRGYTF. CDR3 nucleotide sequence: TGTGCCAGCAGCCTTGACAGGTTCGGTCGTGGCTACACCTTC.